Shown below are 3 T cell receptor beta chains from a single sample sequenced in a study of blood T cell repertoires in COVID-19. Measured with immunoSEQ multiplex PCR; TCRdb has only the in-frame clones, and not every one. The sample carries tens of thousands of clones, approximately 77% recorded once. The sequencing input was peripheral blood. These receptors all stem from a man between 65 and 85 years old with COVID-19, enrolled during active disease.

This clone was counted once. The rearrangement links TRBV27 to TRBJ1-2; 9 bases are shared with TRBD1. The germline V gene has CDR1 MNHEY and CDR2 SMNVEV (reference sequence). V lost 4 bases, J lost 4 bases, and 10 bases stayed unmatched. The CDR3 sequence is 16 residues long. As DNA, the CDR3 is TGTGCCAGCAGTTCTCCTTCTAGGACAGGGGTCTATGGCTACACCTTC. Translating gives CASSSPSRTGVYGYTF.

V is TRBV28 and J is TRBJ1-1, with D possibly matching TRBD1 (6 bases). Looked up from germline, CDR1 is MDHEN and CDR2 is SYDVKM. V lost 7 bases, J lost 11 bases, and 20 bases lay in between. CDR3 size: 13 residues. CDR3 region: CASTQRTALGAFF. The DNA for the CDR3 is TGTGCCAGCACCCAAAGGACAGCCCTGGGGGCTTTCTTT.

The gene calls are TRBV18 and TRBJ2-1, with 10 nucleotides matching TRBD2. Germline assignment: CDR1 KGHSH and CDR2 LQKENI. J gave up 8 bases and V 3 bases, and 7 bases lay outside the gene matches. CDR3 length equals 15 residues. The CDR3 DNA sequence: TGTGCCAGCTCACCTCAGGGACTAGCGAGTCATGAGCAGTTCTTC. This sequence encodes CASSPQGLASHEQFF. Using reference TRBV18 and TRBJ2-1 for the parts outside the CDR3, the full variable domain is NAGVMQNPRHLVRRRGQEARLRCSPMKGHSHVYWYRQLPEEGLKFMVYLQKENIIDESGMPKERFSAEFPKEGPSILRIQQVVRGDSAAYFCASSPQGLASHEQFFGPGTRLTVL.